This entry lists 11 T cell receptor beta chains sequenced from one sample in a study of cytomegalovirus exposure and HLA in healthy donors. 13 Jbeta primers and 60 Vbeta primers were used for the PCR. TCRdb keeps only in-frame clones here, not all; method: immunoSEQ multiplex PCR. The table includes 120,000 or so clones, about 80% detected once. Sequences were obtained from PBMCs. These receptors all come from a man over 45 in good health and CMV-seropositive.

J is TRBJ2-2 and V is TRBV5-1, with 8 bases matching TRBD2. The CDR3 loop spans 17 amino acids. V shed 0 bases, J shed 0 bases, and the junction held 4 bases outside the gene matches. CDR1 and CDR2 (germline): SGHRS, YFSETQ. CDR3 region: CASSLDLGLANTGELFF. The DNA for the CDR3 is TGCGCCAGCAGCTTGGATTTGGGACTAGCGAACACCGGGGAGCTGTTTTTT.

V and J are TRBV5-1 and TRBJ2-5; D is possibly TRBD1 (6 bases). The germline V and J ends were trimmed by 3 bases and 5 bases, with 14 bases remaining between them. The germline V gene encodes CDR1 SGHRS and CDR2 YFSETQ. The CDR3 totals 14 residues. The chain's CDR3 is CASSSPSRGETQYF. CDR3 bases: TGCGCCAGCAGCTCGCCCAGTAGGGGGGAGACCCAGTACTTC.

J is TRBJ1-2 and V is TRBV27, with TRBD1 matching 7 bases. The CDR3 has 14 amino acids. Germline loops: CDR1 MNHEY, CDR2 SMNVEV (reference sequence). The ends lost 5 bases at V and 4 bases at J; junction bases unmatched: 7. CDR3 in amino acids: CASSINRDSYGYTF. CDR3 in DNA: TGTGCCAGCAGTATTAACCGGGACAGCTATGGCTACACCTTC.

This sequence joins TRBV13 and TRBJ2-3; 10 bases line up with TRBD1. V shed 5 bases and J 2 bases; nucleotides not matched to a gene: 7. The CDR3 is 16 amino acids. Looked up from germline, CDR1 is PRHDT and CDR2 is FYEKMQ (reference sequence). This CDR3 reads CASSLRQGATTDTQYF. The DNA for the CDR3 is TGTGCCAGCAGCCTCAGACAGGGGGCCACCACAGATACGCAGTATTTT.

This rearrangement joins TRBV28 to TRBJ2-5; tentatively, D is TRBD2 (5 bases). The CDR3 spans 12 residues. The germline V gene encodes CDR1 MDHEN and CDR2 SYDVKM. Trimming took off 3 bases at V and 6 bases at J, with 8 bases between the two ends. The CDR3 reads CASSFGDKTQYF. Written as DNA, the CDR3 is TGTGCCAGCAGTTTCGGGGATAAGACCCAGTACTTC.

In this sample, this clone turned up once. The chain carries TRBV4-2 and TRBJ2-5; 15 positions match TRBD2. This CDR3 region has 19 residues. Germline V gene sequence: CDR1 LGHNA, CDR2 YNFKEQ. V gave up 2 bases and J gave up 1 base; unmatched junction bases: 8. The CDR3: CASSQSGTSGGIIQETQYF. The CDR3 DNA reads TGTGCCAGCAGCCAAAGTGGGACTAGCGGGGGGATCATCCAAGAGACCCAGTACTTC.

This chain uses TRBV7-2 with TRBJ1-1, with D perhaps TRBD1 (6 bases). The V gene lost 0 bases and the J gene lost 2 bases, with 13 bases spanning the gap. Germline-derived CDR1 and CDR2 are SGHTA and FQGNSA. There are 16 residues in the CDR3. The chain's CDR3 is CASSLAGRGLNTEAFF. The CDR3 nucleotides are TGTGCCAGCAGCTTAGCGGGGAGGGGGTTAAACACTGAAGCTTTCTTT.

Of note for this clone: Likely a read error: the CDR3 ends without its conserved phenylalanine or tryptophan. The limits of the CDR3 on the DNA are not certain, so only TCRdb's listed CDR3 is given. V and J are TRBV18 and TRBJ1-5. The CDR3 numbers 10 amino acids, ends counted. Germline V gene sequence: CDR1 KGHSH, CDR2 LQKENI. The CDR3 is CASSPGESGL.

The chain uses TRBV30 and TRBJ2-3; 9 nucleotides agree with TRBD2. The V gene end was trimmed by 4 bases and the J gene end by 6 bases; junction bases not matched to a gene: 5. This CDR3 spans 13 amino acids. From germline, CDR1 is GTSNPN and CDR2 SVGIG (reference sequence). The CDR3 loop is CAWIAGAGDTQYF. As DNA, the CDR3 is TGTGCCTGGATAGCGGGAGCCGGTGATACGCAGTATTTT.

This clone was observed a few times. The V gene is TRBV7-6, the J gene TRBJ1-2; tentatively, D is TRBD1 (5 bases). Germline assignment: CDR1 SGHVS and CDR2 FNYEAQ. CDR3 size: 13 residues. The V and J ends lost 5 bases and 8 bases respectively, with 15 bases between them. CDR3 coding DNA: TGTGCCAGCAGCCCTGCCAGGGTCGGAGGCTACACCTTC. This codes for CASSPARVGGYTF.

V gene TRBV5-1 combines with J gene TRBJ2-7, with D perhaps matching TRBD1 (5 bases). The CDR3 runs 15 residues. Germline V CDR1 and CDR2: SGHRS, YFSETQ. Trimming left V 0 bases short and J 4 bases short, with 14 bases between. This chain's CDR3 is CASSLGQGYMYEQYF. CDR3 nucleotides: TGCGCCAGCAGCTTGGGGCAGGGTTACATGTACGAGCAGTACTTC.